This T cell receptor beta chain was found in a study of blood T cell repertoires in COVID-19. For the study at large: T cells, B-cell-depleted T cells, or PBMCs supplied cDNA or gDNA.

The V segment lost 5 bases and the J segment 4 bases; nucleotides outside the gene matches: 2. Germline-derived CDR1 and CDR2 are MNHNY and SVGAGI (reference sequence). The CDR3 sequence is 12 residues long. TCRdb keeps only in-frame clones here, not all; method: immunoSEQ multiplex PCR. The data show fewer than 300,000 clones, about nine tenths seen once. Patients at the Seattle site were enrolled during active infection and followed longitudinally. The sequence derives from a young adult with COVID-19, enrolled during active disease. The sequencing sample was made of peripheral blood. The genes are TRBV6-6 and TRBJ2-7; 7 bases are a match to TRBD1. The CDR3 loop is CASSPQGYEQYF. The CDR3 DNA reads as TGTGCCAGCAGTCCACAGGGGTACGAGCAGTACTTC.